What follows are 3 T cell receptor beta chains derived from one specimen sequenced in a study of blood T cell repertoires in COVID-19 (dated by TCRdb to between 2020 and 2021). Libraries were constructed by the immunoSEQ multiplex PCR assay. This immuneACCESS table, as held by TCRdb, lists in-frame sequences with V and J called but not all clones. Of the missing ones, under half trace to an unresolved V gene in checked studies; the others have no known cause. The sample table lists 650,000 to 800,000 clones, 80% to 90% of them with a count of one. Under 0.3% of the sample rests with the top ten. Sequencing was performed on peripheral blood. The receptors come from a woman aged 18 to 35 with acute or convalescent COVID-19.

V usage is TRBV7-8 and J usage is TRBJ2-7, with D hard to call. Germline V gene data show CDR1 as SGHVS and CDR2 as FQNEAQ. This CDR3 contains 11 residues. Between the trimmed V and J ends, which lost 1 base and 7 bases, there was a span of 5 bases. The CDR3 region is CASSLDSEQYF. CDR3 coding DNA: TGTGCCAGCAGCTTAGACTCAGAGCAGTACTTC.

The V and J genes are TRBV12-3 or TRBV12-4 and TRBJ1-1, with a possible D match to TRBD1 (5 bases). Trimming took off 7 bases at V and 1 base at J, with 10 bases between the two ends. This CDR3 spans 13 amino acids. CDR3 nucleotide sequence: TGTGCCAGCACTCAAACAGGGAACACTGAAGCTTTCTTT. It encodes CASTQTGNTEAFF.

The CDR3 DNA sequence: TGTGCCAGCAGCAATCATAGGACAGACTACAATGAGCAGTTCTTC. It is translated as CASSNHRTDYNEQFF. This sequence joins TRBV3-1 (or the pseudogene TRBV3-2) and TRBJ2-1, with D perhaps matching TRBD1 (6 bases). CDR1 LGHDT and CDR2 YNNKEL come from the germline V gene (reference sequence). The germline V and J ends were trimmed by 5 bases and 3 bases, with 14 bases remaining between them. The CDR3 is made up of 15 amino acids.